This TCR beta chain was recorded in a study of shared clonotypes between healthy human individuals (dated by TCRdb to the early 2020s). Background on the whole study: A couple of women and a few men aged 18 to 49 years were included in the cohort. Blood TCR repertoires of a handful of healthy adults were deeply sequenced to estimate repertoire size and the extent of clonotype sharing between individuals. Libraries were prepared and TCR repertoires were sequenced by different laboratories using diverse techniques, in order to increase sequencing depth and limit assay-specific biases. For each donor, three plates each were used for CD4 naive and CD4 memory, two plates were used for CD8 naive, and one plate was used for CD8 memory. Between about 0.9 and 10 billion PBMCs per donor were obtained by leukapheresis.

TCR CDR3 regions were amplified from genomic DNA by multiplex PCR using the deep immunoSEQ assay. Extracted genomic DNA from each cell subset was distributed evenly across all wells of several immunoSEQ 96-well plates, and each plate was treated as a replicate. For sorted subsets, each replicate PCR was loaded with 200 ng genomic DNA, equivalent to some 27,000 T cell genomes. Purified libraries were measured with a Qubit 3.0 fluorometer, size-checked on a Bioanalyzer 2100, and measured again with the KAPA Library Quantification kit. Each immunoSEQ 96-well plate was sequenced on its own single-read 150-cycle Illumina NextSeq 550 flow cell. On the authors' methods: Because the immunoSEQ output included only junctional sequences and no quality scores, the filtering could not be the same as the filtering used for full-length reads. Sequences were annotated with PyIR, a Python wrapper for IgBLAST v1.9, using IMGT germline references to assign V/J genes and CDR3. Reads were filtered out if the reads had weak V/J assignments (E-value above 1e-6), no CDR3, stop codons, out-of-frame junctions, or ambiguous translated residues. V3J clonotypes were defined as sequences sharing the same inferred V gene, J gene, and CDR3 amino acid sequence. The percentage overlap between two repertoires was calculated by dividing the number of shared unique clonotypes by the size of the smaller repertoire. Three approaches were used to assess repertoire richness: RTK rarefaction, the Chao1 estimator, and Recon v2.1 estimates of unobserved clonotypes. Generation probabilities were computed with OLGA for all TCRbeta clonotypes obtained by the gDNA method from several donors. The clones in this table, taken by TCRdb from immuneACCESS, are in-frame only. Not every clone is retained; where verified, under half of the shortfall comes from an unresolved V gene, and the cause of the rest is unknown. V, J and clone size derive from that table, while D and trimming were established from the DNA sequence. The sample includes approximately 2.5 million clones, with just over 90% observed a single time. The biggest ten clones account for 0.11% to 0.15% of the sample.

A word on this clone: The clone's antigen remains unknown. One base away there is no much larger clone; base qualities are not given.

The investigation overall reported the following: Based on pairwise subsampling, the degree of clonotype sharing among donors was expected to be affected by sequencing depth. The small number of donors limited the genetic and exposure-history diversity represented. Roughly 5% of naive CD4, 3.5% of naive CD8, approximately 2% of memory CD4, and about 0.4% of memory CD8 clonotypes were shared across several donors. Only blood was sampled, and tissue TCR repertoires likely differ from those in blood. Estimated clonotype richness was generally larger for naive than for memory subsets. Compared with non-shared clonotypes, the clonotypes found in all four sorted-subset donors had higher generation probabilities. Rarefaction of sorted-subset datasets indicated incomplete sequencing despite the large sequencing depth.

Healthy HIV-negative adults with no recently reported acute infections or vaccinations were included as donors. Only Caucasian adults living in Nashville, Tennessee, USA were represented among the donors. CD4+ T cells were enriched by magnetic negative selection, after which naive cells were positively selected on CD45RA and the negative fraction was taken as the memory subset. Blood was obtained by leukapheresis, after which PBMCs were separated by Ficoll-Histopaque density gradient centrifugation and cryopreserved in liquid nitrogen vapor phase. Analytical flow cytometry was used to check the purity and quantity of every magnetically sorted T cell population. Each sorted fraction had its genomic DNA isolated and then quantified by UV absorbance on a Nanodrop 2000c. Measured from the cysteine to the phenylalanine, the CDR3 is 15 residues long. Only the CDR3 part of the read is kept: 45 bases, read in frame from the first base. In the germline V gene, CDR1 corresponds to SGDLS and CDR2 to YYNGEE. The germline V end is reduced by 4 bases and the J end by 1 base; junction bases left unmatched: 6.

This chain is built from TRBV9 and TRBJ2-3; 7 central nucleotides agree with TRBD1. The receptor's source is a man between 18 and 35 years old in good health. The sequenced material came from naive CD4+ T cells sorted from blood. The cell subset or site label of this sample denotes: CD45RA+ positively selected. The nucleotide sequence is given as TGTGCCAGCAGCCCCGGACAGGCCCGCACAGATACGCAGTATTTT. This translates into CASSPGQARTDTQYF.